These 19 T cell receptor beta chains share one sample of origin, sequenced in a study of blood T cell repertoires in COVID-19. The assay was immunoSEQ multiplex PCR, and TCRdb's table has in-frame clones only and misses some. This table has 220,000 or so clones, approximately 80% appearing once. Material: peripheral blood. These receptor sequences come from a woman of 80 years or more with acute or convalescent COVID-19.

This chain uses TRBV5-4 with TRBJ2-1; TRBD2 agrees at 14 bases. Trimming took 2 bases from V and 9 from J; bases not matched to a gene: 7. From germline, CDR1 is SGHNT and CDR2 YYREEE (reference sequence). The CDR3 extends over 16 amino acids. CDR3 amino acids: CASSFGGTSGRGEQFF. The CDR3 nucleotides are TGTGCCAGCAGCTTTGGGGGGACTAGCGGGAGAGGTGAGCAGTTCTTC.

V is TRBV6-2 or TRBV6-3 and J is TRBJ2-5; D is possibly TRBD1 (6 bases). This CDR3 region has 14 residues. Germline CDR1 is MNHEY and CDR2 is SVGEGT. Trimming removed 6 bases at V and 5 bases at J, with 16 bases between. The CDR3 spells CASSPHGGQETQYF. CDR3 sequence (DNA): TGTGCCAGCAGCCCCCATGGGGGCCAGGAGACCCAGTACTTC.

This chain links TRBV3-1 (or the pseudogene TRBV3-2) with TRBJ1-5; D perhaps matches TRBD1 (5 bases). The CDR3 has 18 residues. With 0 bases removed from V and 0 bases from J, the gap between germline ends came to 15 bases. Germline lookup yields CDR1 LGHDT and CDR2 YNNKEL (reference sequence). The CDR3 is CASSQDEWGIDSNQPQHF. The CDR3 region has the DNA TGTGCCAGCAGCCAAGATGAATGGGGCATCGATAGCAATCAGCCCCAGCATTTT.

The chain carries TRBV4-3 and TRBJ1-2, with D possibly matching TRBD1 (6 bases). There are 15 residues in the CDR3. Germline CDR1 LGHNA, CDR2 YSLEER. V lost 1 base and J 2 bases, leaving 11 bases between the germline ends. CDR3 DNA sequence: TGCGCCAGCAGCCAAGCCAGAGGGGGAAACTATGGCTACACCTTC. Translating gives CASSQARGGNYGYTF.

CDR3 in DNA: TGTGCCAGCAGCTTTCCCGACAGGAACACTGAAGCTTTCTTT. It specifies CASSFPDRNTEAFF. V usage is TRBV7-2 and J usage is TRBJ1-1; a weak D match, TRBD1 (5 bases). In germline, CDR1 is SGHTA, CDR2 FQGNSA. The V gene lost 3 bases and the J gene lost 1 base, with 9 bases spanning the gap. The CDR3 covers 14 residues.

This clone was counted a few times. This chain uses TRBV10-2 with TRBJ1-5; TRBD1 matches 7 bases. This CDR3 has 13 amino acids. Trimming cost V 10 bases and J 2 bases; bases outside gene matches: 5. Germline V gene lookup returns CDR1 WSHSY and CDR2 SAAADI. The CDR3 bases are TGCGCCACCGCCACAGGGGGCAATCAGCCCCAGCATTTT. Translating it yields CATATGGNQPQHF.

The rearrangement links TRBV12-5 to TRBJ1-6; 12 nucleotides match TRBD1. Germline CDR1 and CDR2: LGHNT and FRNRAP. The CDR3 is 20 amino acids. V was clipped by 3 bases and J by 0 bases; unmatched bases: 9. The CDR3 region is CASGLLRGQGASSYNSPLHF. CDR3 nucleotides: TGTGCTAGTGGTTTACTACGGGGACAGGGGGCAAGCTCCTATAATTCACCCCTCCACTTT. The complete variable domain, with remaining parts taken from reference TRBV12-5 and TRBJ1-6, reads DARVTQTPRHKVTEMGQEVTMRCQPILGHNTVFWYRQTMMQGLELLAYFRNRAPLDDSGMPKDRFSAEMPDATLATLKIQPSEPRDSAVYFCASGLLRGQGASSYNSPLHFGNGTRLTVT.

The V gene is TRBV11-3, the J gene TRBJ2-7; perhaps TRBD2 as D (6 bases). Germline V gives CDR1 SGHNT, CDR2 YENEEA. This CDR3 is built from 14 residues. The V and J ends lost 1 base and 5 bases respectively, with 12 bases between them. The CDR3 loop reads CASSLGGVGDEQYF. The CDR3 nucleotides are TGTGCCAGCAGCTTAGGGGGGGTTGGAGACGAGCAGTACTTC.

The chain links TRBV7-6 to TRBJ1-6; no clear D. V was trimmed by 1 base and J by 7 bases, leaving 5 bases between them. The CDR3 extends over 13 amino acids. Germline CDR1 and CDR2: SGHVS and FNYEAQ. The chain's CDR3 is CASSLVLNSPLHF. The CDR3 bases are TGTGCCAGCAGCTTAGTTTTAAATTCACCCCTCCACTTT.

The rearrangement uses TRBV7-3 and TRBJ2-1, with 7 bases that match TRBD2. V shed 3 bases and J 2 bases; nucleotides not matched to a gene: 4. Germline-derived CDR1 and CDR2 are SGHTA and FQGTGA. The length of the CDR3 is 15 residues. The CDR3 loop is CASSLQRGTYNEQFF. CDR3 coding DNA: TGTGCCAGCAGCTTGCAGCGGGGTACCTACAATGAGCAGTTCTTC. Looking up the rest from reference TRBV7-3 and TRBJ2-1 gives the full variable domain: GAGVSQTPSNKVTEKGKYVELRCDPISGHTALYWYRQSLGQGPEFLIYFQGTGAADDSGLPNDRFFAVRPEGSVSTLKIQRTERGDSAVYLCASSLQRGTYNEQFFGPGTRLTVL.

The V gene is TRBV5-5, the J gene TRBJ2-7; a possible D gene is TRBD1 (6 bases). This CDR3 region has 12 residues. Between the trimmed V and J ends, which lost 3 bases and 4 bases, there was a span of 8 bases. Germline CDR1 reads SGHKS; CDR2 reads YYEKEE (reference sequence). CDR3 amino acids: CASSSQGYEQYF. The CDR3 DNA reads as TGTGCCAGCAGCTCACAGGGATACGAGCAGTACTTC.

Concerning this clone: The identical CDR3 is also encoded by other nucleotide sequences in the sample. The rearrangement uses TRBV15 and TRBJ2-1; the match to TRBD1 covers 9 bases. J lost 9 bases, V lost 5 bases, and 5 bases had no gene match. The germline CDR1 and CDR2 sequences are LNHNV and YYDKDF (reference sequence). CDR3 size: 13 residues. CDR3 region: CATSRDRVGEQFF. DNA of the CDR3: TGTGCCACCAGCCGGGACAGGGTTGGTGAGCAGTTCTTC.

The gene calls are TRBV5-3 and TRBJ2-1; TRBD1 matches 8 bases. TRBV5-3 is annotated as an ORF whose role is uncertain. This CDR3 spans 17 amino acids. V was clipped by 0 bases and J by 4 bases; unmatched bases: 9. The CDR3 bases are TGTGCCAGAAGCTTGGCCTGCCGGGACAGGAGATACAATGAGCAGTTCTTC. Translation: CARSLACRDRRYNEQFF.

The chain combines TRBV3-1 (or the pseudogene TRBV3-2) with TRBJ2-1; TRBD1 agrees at 12 bases. CDR1 and CDR2 from the germline V gene are LGHDT and YNNKEL (reference sequence). The CDR3 is made up of 16 amino acids. V shed 4 bases, J shed 7 bases, and the junction held 8 bases outside the gene matches. The CDR3 sequence: CASSPRDRGLRNEQFF. The CDR3 DNA reads TGTGCCAGCAGCCCGCGGGACAGGGGGCTTCGTAATGAGCAGTTCTTC.

This clone has only a few counts. One junction end does not reproduce the germline sequence, and a read error may be involved. At the DNA level, this CDR3 is encoded by other sequences in the same sample as well. The chain couples TRBV9 to TRBJ2-3; D gene ambiguous. The CDR3 sequence is 12 residues long. The V gene's germline CDR1 is SGDLS and CDR2 YYNGEE. The CDR3 DNA reads as TGTGCCAGCAGTGTAGATCGAGATACGCAGTATTTT. This sequence encodes CASSVDRDTQYF.

The chain couples TRBV5-6 to TRBJ1-2, with D possibly TRBD1 on 5 matching bases. Trimming pared 3 bases from V and 1 base from J, leaving 16 bases between. There are 16 residues in the CDR3. Germline V gives CDR1 SGHDT, CDR2 YYEEEE. Written as DNA, the CDR3 is TGTGCCAGCAGCTCTACGGACACTGAGGATAACTATGGCTACACCTTC. Translating gives CASSSTDTEDNYGYTF.

V and J are TRBV7-9 and TRBJ2-2, with TRBD2 identical over 10 bases. J was trimmed by 6 bases and V by 6 bases; bases with no gene match: 13. Germline V CDR1 and CDR2: SEHNR, FQNEAQ (reference sequence). The CDR3 has 17 residues. CDR3 sequence: CASSPRLAGVGSGELFF. CDR3 coding DNA: TGTGCCAGCAGTCCGAGGCTAGCGGGAGTTGGTTCCGGGGAGCTGTTTTTT.

This clone was recorded once. Here the CDR3 DNA reads TGTGCCAGTAGCTCCCACGGCGGGATGAACACTGAAGCTTTCTTT. This gives the protein CASSSHGGMNTEAFF. The chain has TRBV19 and TRBJ1-1; D ambiguous. Germline-derived CDR1 and CDR2 are LNHDA and SQIVND (reference sequence). There are 15 residues in the CDR3. With 6 bases removed from V and 0 bases from J, the gap between germline ends came to 14 bases.

The genes are TRBV6-6 and TRBJ2-3, with 7 bases aligning to TRBD1. This CDR3 comprises 17 residues. With 5 bases clipped from V and 1 base from J, the junction kept 12 bases outside the gene matches. Germline V lookup: CDR1 MNHNY, CDR2 SVGAGI (reference sequence). The CDR3 coding sequence is TGTGCCAGCAGTCAAACAGGGGACCGGTCTGGCACAGATACGCAGTATTTT. Protein sequence: CASSQTGDRSGTDTQYF.